The T cell receptor (beta chain) described here comes from a study of blood T cell repertoires in COVID-19. Looking at the study overall: Spain, Italy and the United States supplied samples that represented acute and convalescent COVID-19. The cDNA or gDNA used as material had been derived from T cells, B-cell-depleted T cells, or PBMCs.

The CDR3 is made up of 16 amino acids. Germline loops: CDR1 SGHNT, CDR2 YENEEA. Trimming removed 4 bases at V and 3 bases at J, with 16 bases between. Authors' methods: Amplified reference gene primers provided the basis for estimating nucleated cell counts. The method was immunoSEQ multiplex PCR; TCRdb's version includes in-frame clones alone and lacks a portion of them. That table gives V, J and clone size, and the DNA gave D and trimming. The profile shows fewer than 200,000 clones, over 75% of them singletons. The sequence came from a woman aged 80 or older with acute or convalescent COVID-19. This chain connects TRBV11-3 to TRBJ1-3; D is possibly TRBD1 (5 bases). Sequences were obtained from peripheral blood. CDR3 sequence (DNA): TGTGCCAGCAGCTCTCGCAGGGTGGGTCTTGGAAACACCATATATTTT. Translated, it gives CASSSRRVGLGNTIYF. The whole variable domain, filled in from reference TRBV11-3 and TRBJ1-3, reads EAGVVQSPRYKIIEKKQPVAFWCNPISGHNTLYWYLQNLGQGPELLIRYENEEAVDDSQLPKDRFSAERLKGVDSTLKIQPAELGDSAVYLCASSSRRVGLGNTIYFGEGSWLTVV.